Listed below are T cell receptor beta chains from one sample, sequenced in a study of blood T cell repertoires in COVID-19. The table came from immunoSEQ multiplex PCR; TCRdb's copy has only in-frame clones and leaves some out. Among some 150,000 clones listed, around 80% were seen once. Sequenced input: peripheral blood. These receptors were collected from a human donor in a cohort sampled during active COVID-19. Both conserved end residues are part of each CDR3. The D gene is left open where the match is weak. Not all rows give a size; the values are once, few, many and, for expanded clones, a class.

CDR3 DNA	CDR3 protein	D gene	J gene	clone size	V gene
TGTGCCAGCAGCTTAGCAGGATTGAACACTGAAGCTTTCTTT	CASSLAGLNTEAFF	NA	TRBJ1-1	NA	TRBV11-3
TGTGCCAGCAGTGCTCCGGGGTCCTCCTACGAGCAGTACTTC	CASSAPGSSYEQYF	NA	TRBJ2-7	NA	TRBV14
TGTGCCAGCTCACTTTCCGGACAGGGGAACACTGAAGCTTTCTTT	CASSLSGQGNTEAFF	TRBD1	TRBJ1-1	NA	TRBV18
TGTGCCAGCAGCCATAGCGGGGGTCCCAAGTATTTT	CASSHSGGPKYF	TRBD2	TRBJ2-3	NA	TRBV7-3
TGTGCCAGCACGCGGTCGTACCAAGAGACCCAGTACTTC	CASTRSYQETQYF	NA	TRBJ2-5	few	TRBV5-8
TGTGCCAGCAGCCCGACCGGTGGGGGCGATACGCAGTATTTT	CASSPTGGGDTQYF	NA	TRBJ2-3	NA	TRBV11-3
TGCAGTGCTAGTCAATCACTAGCGGGGATATACAATGAGCAGTTCTTC	CSASQSLAGIYNEQFF	TRBD2	TRBJ2-1	NA	TRBV20-1
TGTGCCAGCAGCTTAGCGGGGGGGCCACGGAATGAGCAGTTCTTC	CASSLAGGPRNEQFF	TRBD2	TRBJ2-1	NA	TRBV13
TGTGCCAGCAGCCCCAAGACAGGGATGAACACTGAAGCTTTCTTT	CASSPKTGMNTEAFF	TRBD1	TRBJ1-1	NA	TRBV5-4
TGTGCCAGTAGTAGACAGGGGTGGATCGACGAGCAGTACTTC	CASSRQGWIDEQYF	TRBD1	TRBJ2-7	NA	TRBV19
TGTGCCAGCAGCTCGGGACTAGCGGGGGCCCGCGGGGACGGGGAGCTGTTTTTT	CASSSGLAGARGDGELFF	TRBD2	TRBJ2-2	few	TRBV9
TGCAGCGTTGAAGATCGAGGTCTAACCGGACAGGGCGGATCCTACGAGCAGTACTTC	CSVEDRGLTGQGGSYEQYF	TRBD1	TRBJ2-7	NA	TRBV29-1
TGTGCCAGCTCACGAGACCGACAGGGGCCCACCACAGATACGCAGTATTTT	CASSRDRQGPTTDTQYF	TRBD1	TRBJ2-3	NA	TRBV18
TGTGCCAGCAGTTCAACAAGCGGGGGACCTAGCACAGATACGCAGTATTTT	CASSSTSGGPSTDTQYF	TRBD2	TRBJ2-3	NA	TRBV6-2/TRBV6-3
TGTGCCAGCAGCCACCTGAGCTCTGAAGCTTTCTTT	CASSHLSSEAFF	NA	TRBJ1-1	once	TRBV5-8
TGTGCCAGCAGTTCGCGACAGGGGGCCCTCATTCAGTACTTC	CASSSRQGALIQYF	TRBD1	TRBJ2-4	NA	TRBV6-5